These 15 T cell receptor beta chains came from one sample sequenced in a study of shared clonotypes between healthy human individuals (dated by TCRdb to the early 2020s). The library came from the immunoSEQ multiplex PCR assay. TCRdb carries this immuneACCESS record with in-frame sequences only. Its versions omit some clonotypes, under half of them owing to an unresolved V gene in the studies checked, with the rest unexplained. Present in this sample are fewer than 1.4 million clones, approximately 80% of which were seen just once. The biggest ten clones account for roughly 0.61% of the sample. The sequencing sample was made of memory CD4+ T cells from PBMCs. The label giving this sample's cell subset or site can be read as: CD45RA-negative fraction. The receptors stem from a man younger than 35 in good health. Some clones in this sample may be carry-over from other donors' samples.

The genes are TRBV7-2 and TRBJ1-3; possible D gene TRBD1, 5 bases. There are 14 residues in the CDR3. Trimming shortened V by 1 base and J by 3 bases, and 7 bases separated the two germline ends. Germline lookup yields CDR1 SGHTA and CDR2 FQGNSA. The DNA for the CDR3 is TGTGCCAGCAGCTTAGGAGGGGATGGAAACACCATATATTTT. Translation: CASSLGGDGNTIYF.

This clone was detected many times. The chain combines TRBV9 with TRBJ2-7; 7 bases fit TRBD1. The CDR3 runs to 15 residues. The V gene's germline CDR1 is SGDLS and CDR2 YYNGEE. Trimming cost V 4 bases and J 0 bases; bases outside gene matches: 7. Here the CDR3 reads CASSPTGTASYEQYF. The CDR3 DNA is TGTGCCAGCAGCCCTACCGGGACAGCCTCCTACGAGCAGTACTTC.

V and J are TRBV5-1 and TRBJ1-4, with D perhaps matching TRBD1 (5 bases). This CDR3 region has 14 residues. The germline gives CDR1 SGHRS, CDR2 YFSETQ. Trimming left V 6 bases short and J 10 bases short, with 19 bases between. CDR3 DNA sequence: TGCGCCAGCAACCAAGAGGGGCCCCAGGGAAAACTGTTTTTT. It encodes CASNQEGPQGKLFF.

The CDR3 DNA follows: TGTGCCAGTAGTAACGGTTATAGCAATCAGCCCCAGCATTTT. This codes for CASSNGYSNQPQHF. V and J are TRBV19 and TRBJ1-5; no clear D. Trimming cost V 4 bases and J 0 bases, with 7 bases left between them. CDR3 size: 14 residues. The germline V gene encodes CDR1 LNHDA and CDR2 SQIVND (reference sequence).

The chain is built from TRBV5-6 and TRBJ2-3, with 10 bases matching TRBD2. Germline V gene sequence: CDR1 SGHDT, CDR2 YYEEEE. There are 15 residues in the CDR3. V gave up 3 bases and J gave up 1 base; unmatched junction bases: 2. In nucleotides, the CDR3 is TGTGCCAGCAGCTCCGGACTAGCGGGCACAGATACGCAGTATTTT. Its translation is CASSSGLAGTDTQYF.

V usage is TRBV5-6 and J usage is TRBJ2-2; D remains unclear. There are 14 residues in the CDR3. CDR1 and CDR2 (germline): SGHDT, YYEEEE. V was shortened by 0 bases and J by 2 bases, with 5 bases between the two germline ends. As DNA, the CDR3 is TGTGCCAGCAGCTTGGGTAGCAACACCGGGGAGCTGTTTTTT. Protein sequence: CASSLGSNTGELFF.

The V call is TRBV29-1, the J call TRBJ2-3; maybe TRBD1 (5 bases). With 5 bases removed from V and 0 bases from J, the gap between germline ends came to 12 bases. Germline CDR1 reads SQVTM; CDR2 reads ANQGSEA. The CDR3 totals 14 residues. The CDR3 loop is CSVTSRVSTDTQYF. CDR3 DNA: TGCAGCGTTACTTCCAGGGTTAGCACAGATACGCAGTATTTT.

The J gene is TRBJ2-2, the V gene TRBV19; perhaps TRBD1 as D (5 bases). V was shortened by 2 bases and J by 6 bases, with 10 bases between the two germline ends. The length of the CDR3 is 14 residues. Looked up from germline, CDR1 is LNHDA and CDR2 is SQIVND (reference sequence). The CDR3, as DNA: TGTGCCAGTAGTATATCAAGGGGCCCCGGGGAGCTGTTTTTT. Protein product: CASSISRGPGELFF.

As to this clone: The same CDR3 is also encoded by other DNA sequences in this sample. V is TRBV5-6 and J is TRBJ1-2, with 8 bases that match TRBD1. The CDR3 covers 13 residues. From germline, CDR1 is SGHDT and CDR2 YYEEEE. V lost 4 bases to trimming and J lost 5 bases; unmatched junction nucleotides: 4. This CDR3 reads CASSPGQDYGYTF. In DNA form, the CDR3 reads TGTGCCAGCAGCCCGGGACAGGATTATGGCTACACCTTC.

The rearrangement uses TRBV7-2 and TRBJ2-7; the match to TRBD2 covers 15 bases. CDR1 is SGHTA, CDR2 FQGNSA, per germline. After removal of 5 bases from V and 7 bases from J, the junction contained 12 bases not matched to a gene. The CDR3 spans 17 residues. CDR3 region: CASSEGLGLAGGGEQYF. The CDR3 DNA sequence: TGTGCCAGCAGCGAAGGGCTGGGACTAGCGGGAGGCGGAGAGCAGTACTTC.

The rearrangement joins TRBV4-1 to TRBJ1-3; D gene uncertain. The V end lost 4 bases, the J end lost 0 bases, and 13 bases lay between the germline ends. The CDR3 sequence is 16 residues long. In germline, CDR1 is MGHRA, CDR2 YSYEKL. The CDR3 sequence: CASSPPDWSSGNTIYF. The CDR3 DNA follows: TGCGCCAGCAGCCCTCCCGACTGGAGCTCTGGAAACACCATATATTTT.

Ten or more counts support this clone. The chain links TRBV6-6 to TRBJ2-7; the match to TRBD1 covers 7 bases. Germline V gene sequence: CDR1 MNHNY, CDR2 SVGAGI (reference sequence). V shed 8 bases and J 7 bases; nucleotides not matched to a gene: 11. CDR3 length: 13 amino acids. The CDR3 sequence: CASSGQVGNEQYF. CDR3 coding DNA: TGTGCCAGCTCCGGACAGGTGGGGAATGAGCAGTACTTC.

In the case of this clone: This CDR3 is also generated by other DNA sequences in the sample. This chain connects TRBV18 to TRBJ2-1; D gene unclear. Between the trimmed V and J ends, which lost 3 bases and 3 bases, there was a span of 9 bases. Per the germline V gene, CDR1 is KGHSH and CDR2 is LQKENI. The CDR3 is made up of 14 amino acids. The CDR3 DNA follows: TGTGCCAGCTCACCGGGTCGTAGCTACAATGAGCAGTTCTTC. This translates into CASSPGRSYNEQFF.

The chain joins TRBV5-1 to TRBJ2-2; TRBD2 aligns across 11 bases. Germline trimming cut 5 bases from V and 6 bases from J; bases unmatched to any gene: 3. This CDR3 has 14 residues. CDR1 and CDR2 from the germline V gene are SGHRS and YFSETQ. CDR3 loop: CASRIAGGPGELFF. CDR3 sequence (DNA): TGCGCCAGCAGGATAGCGGGAGGGCCCGGGGAGCTGTTTTTT. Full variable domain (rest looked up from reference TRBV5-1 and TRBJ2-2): KAGVTQTPRYLIKTRGQQVTLSCSPISGHRSVSWYQQTPGQGLQFLFEYFSETQRNKGNFPGRFSGRQFSNSRSEMNVSTLELGDSALYLCASRIAGGPGELFFGEGSRLTVL.

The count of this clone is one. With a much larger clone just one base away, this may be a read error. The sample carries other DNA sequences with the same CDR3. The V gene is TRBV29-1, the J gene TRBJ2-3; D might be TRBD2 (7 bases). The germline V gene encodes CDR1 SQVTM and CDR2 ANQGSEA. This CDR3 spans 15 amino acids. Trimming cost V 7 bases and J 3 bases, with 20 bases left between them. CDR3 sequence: CSAQGLAVGTDTQYF. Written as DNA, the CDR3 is TGCAGCGCCCAGGGGCTAGCGGTGGGGACAGATACGCAGTATTTT.